The present T cell receptor (beta chain) was sequenced within a study of shared clonotypes between healthy human individuals. The protocol was immunoSEQ multiplex PCR, while the TCRdb copy is restricted to in-frame clones and leaves out a portion. The repertoire holds 2,500,000 or so clones, with 85% to 95% as singletons. The study's findings and limits: Sampling covered nothing but blood. Tissue TCR repertoires likely differ from those found in blood. Memory subsets had estimated richness that was generally smaller than that of naive subsets.

The CDR3 sequence is 14 residues long. The J segment lost 3 bases and the V segment lost 1 base, leaving 1 base of the junction unmatched. CDR1 is SGHNT and CDR2 is YENEEA in the germline V gene. Points on this clone: Antigen unknown. Other nucleotide sequences in the sample specify the same CDR3.

The chain is built from TRBV11-3 and TRBJ2-3, with TRBD1 identical over 7 bases. This sequence originates from a man aged 18-30 years in good health. The material sequenced was naive CD4+ T cells sorted from blood. Indicated subset: CD45RA+ positively selected. The CDR3 DNA follows: TGTGCCAGCAGCTTAGCAGGGGGAACAGATACGCAGTATTTT. It encodes CASSLAGGTDTQYF.